The source of this TCR beta chain is a study of T cells after posttransplantation cyclophosphamide. Study-wide points: Donor-recipient repertoire similarity was low at 1-2 months, rising over year one.

Sequencing used immunoSEQ multiplex PCR; TCRdb keeps in-frame clones, though not all of them. The sample has over 20,000 clones; 80% to 90% are singletons. Control samples came 1 year after myeloablative marrow transplants with methotrexate plus calcineurin inhibitor. On this clone: As yet, its antigen is unknown.

Germline lookup yields CDR1 LNHNV and CDR2 YYDKDF (reference sequence). The CDR3 is 13 amino acids. V lost 3 bases, J lost 5 bases, and 0 bases stayed unmatched. This TCR was sampled from a female patient between 30 and 40 years old who received an allogeneic stem cell transplant from an unrelated donor, was CMV-positive, and had acute and chronic GVHD. Some T cells may have originated in the graft donor. The sequences come from PBMCs, collected roughly a year after allogeneic stem cell transplant with calcineurin inhibitor and methotrexate. This chain joins TRBV15 and TRBJ1-5, with 8 bases fitting TRBD1. The chain's CDR3 is CATSRDRDQPQHF. For the CDR3, the DNA is TGTGCCACCAGCAGGGACAGGGATCAGCCCCAGCATTTT.